The clone carrying this T cell receptor (beta chain) appeared a few times. As yet, its antigen is unknown. These data belong to a study of CD8+ T cells in alopecia areata. Extraction and reverse transcription of RNA yielded cDNA as the sequencing template. Clones were sequenced by immunoSEQ multiplex PCR, and TCRdb holds only the in-frame ones, with some missing. The table shows some 200,000 clones, with about 58% occurring only once. Study observations and caveats: Only a single nonresponder existed, so baseline CD8+ expansion links stay unclear.

Documented treatment: oral pan-JAK inhibitor, 5-10 mg twice daily. Peripheral blood, together with lesional scalp punch biopsies, was collected from alopecia areata patients. CDR3 length: 13 residues. Germline V gives CDR1 KGHSH, CDR2 LQKENI. V was cut by 2 bases and J by 0 bases, with 3 bases left in between. The V call is TRBV18, the J call TRBJ2-3; D remains ambiguous. The sample in question was CD4+ T cells sorted from blood, obtained at week 4, from a patient treated with tofacitinib. The sequence derives from a human donor with alopecia areata. CDR3 coding DNA: TGTGCCAGCTCACCAGCTAGCACAGATACGCAGTATTTT. Protein product: CASSPASTDTQYF.